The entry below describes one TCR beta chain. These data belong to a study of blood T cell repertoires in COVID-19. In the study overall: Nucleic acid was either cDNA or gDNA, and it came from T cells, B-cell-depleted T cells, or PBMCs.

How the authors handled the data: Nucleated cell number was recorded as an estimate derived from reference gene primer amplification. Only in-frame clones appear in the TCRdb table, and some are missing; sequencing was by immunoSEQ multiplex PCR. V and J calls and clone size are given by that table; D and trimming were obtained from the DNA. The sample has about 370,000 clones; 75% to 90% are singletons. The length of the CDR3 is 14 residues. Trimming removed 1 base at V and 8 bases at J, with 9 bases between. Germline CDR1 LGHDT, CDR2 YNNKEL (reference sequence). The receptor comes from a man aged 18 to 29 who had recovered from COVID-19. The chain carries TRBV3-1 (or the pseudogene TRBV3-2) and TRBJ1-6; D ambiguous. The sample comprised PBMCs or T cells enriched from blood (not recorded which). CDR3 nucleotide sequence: TGTGCCAGCAGCCAAGGGACTGTGGATTCACCCCTCCACTTT. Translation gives CASSQGTVDSPLHF.